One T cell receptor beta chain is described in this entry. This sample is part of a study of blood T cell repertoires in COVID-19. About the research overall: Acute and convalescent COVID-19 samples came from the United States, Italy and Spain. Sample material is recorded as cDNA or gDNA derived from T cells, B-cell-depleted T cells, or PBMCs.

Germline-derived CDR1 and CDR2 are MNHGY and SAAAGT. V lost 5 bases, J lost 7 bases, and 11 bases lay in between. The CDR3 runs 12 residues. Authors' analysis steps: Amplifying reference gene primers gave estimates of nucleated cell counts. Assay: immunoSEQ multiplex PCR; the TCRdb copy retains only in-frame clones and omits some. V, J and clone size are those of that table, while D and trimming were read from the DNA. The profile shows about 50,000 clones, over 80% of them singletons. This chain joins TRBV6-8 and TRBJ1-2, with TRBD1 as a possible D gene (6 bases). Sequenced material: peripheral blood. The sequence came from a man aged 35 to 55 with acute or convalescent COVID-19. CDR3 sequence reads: CASSNREIGYTF. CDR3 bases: TGTGCCAGCAGTAACAGGGAAATTGGCTACACCTTC.